This entry lists 14 T cell receptor beta chains sequenced from one sample in a study of OX40 agonist ivuxolimab in advanced cancers. The library was obtained by the immunoSEQ multiplex PCR assay. Sourced from immuneACCESS, this table was stored by TCRdb with only in-frame sequences that have V and J called. A share of the clones is absent; for the studies checked, an unresolved V gene accounts for under half, and the remainder has no known explanation. The sample has roughly 12,000 clones on record, about 81% of them singletons. Of the sample, around 28% is held by the ten largest clones. The sequences come from CD4+ or CD8+ T cells sorted from blood, collected in a trial of the OX40 agonist ivuxolimab. The receptors come from an adult with an advanced solid tumor such as melanoma, head and neck, liver or kidney cancer.

The DNA of the CDR3 is TGTGCCAGCAGCCCCCGATGGGGAGGTAGCGTGAATACGCAGTATTTT. Amino acids: CASSPRWGGSVNTQYF. The genes are TRBV9 and TRBJ2-3, with D tentatively TRBD2 (6 bases). CDR1 SGDLS and CDR2 YYNGEE come from the germline V gene. Trimming removed 4 bases at V and 7 bases at J, with 22 bases between. This CDR3 comprises 16 residues.

V gene TRBV7-6 combines with J gene TRBJ2-7; 10 nucleotides line up with TRBD2. The length of the CDR3 is 14 residues. V lost 2 bases to trimming and J lost 5 bases; unmatched junction nucleotides: 3. CDR1 is SGHVS and CDR2 is FNYEAQ in the germline V gene. The CDR3 region has the DNA TGTGCCAGCAGCTTACTAGCGGGAGATCACGAGCAGTACTTC. Protein: CASSLLAGDHEQYF.

The rearrangement joins TRBV2 to TRBJ2-7; D not resolved. The V and J ends lost 6 bases and 2 bases respectively, with 11 bases between them. Germline CDR1 reads SNHLY; CDR2 reads FYNNEI. CDR3 length: 13 residues. CDR3 nucleotide sequence: TGTGCCAGCAGCCCAATACAGCCCTACGAGCAGTACTTC. Amino acids: CASSPIQPYEQYF.

The chain is built from TRBV2 and TRBJ2-5; TRBD1 aligns across 7 bases. The V gene's germline CDR1 is SNHLY and CDR2 FYNNEI. Trimming removed 1 base from V and 5 bases from J; junction bases left unmatched: 7. The CDR3 covers 15 residues. The CDR3 protein is CASSEGRGKSETQYF. The DNA for the CDR3 is TGTGCCAGCAGTGAAGGCAGGGGGAAGTCGGAGACCCAGTACTTC.

This clone was detected a few times. The CDR3 DNA reads as TGTGCCAGCAGTGAAGGGGGATACCTGAACACCGGGGAGCTGTTTTTT. Residues: CASSEGGYLNTGELFF. The chain joins TRBV2 to TRBJ2-2; no reliable D call. Germline CDR1 and CDR2: SNHLY and FYNNEI. The length of the CDR3 is 16 residues. Trimming cost V 1 base and J 1 base, with 10 bases left between them.

This sequence joins TRBV11-2 and TRBJ1-2; 9 positions agree with TRBD1. CDR1 SGHAT and CDR2 FQNNGV come from the germline V gene. The CDR3 extends over 16 amino acids. V shed 4 bases and J 4 bases; nucleotides not matched to a gene: 10. The CDR3 DNA sequence: TGTGCCAGCAGCTCCCACCGGGACAGGGCGGGCTATGGCTACACCTTC. Protein: CASSSHRDRAGYGYTF. Together with reference TRBV11-2 and TRBJ1-2, the CDR3 gives the full variable domain: EAGVAQSPRYKIIEKRQSVAFWCNPISGHATLYWYQQILGQGPKLLIQFQNNGVVDDSQLPKDRFSAERLKGVDSTLKIQPAKLEDSAVYLCASSSHRDRAGYGYTFGSGTRLTVV.

The V call is TRBV7-9, the J call TRBJ1-2, with a tentative D call TRBD1 (5 bases). The V gene's germline CDR1 is SEHNR and CDR2 FQNEAQ (reference sequence). The CDR3 totals 13 residues. Trimming removed 3 bases at V and 8 bases at J, with 13 bases between. CDR3 amino acids: CASSLGGANGYTF. The CDR3 DNA reads TGTGCCAGCAGCTTGGGAGGGGCGAACGGCTACACCTTC.

The chain is built from TRBV11-2 and TRBJ2-1; D is unresolved. The germline gives CDR1 SGHAT, CDR2 FQNNGV. The CDR3 sequence is 16 residues long. V lost 1 base and J lost 4, with 14 bases in between. The CDR3 DNA sequence: TGTGCCAGCAGCTTAGGGGAAGGCGCTCCATACAATGAGCAGTTCTTC. The encoded protein is CASSLGEGAPYNEQFF.

The genes are TRBV30 and TRBJ2-7; the D is unclear. Germline loops: CDR1 GTSNPN, CDR2 SVGIG (reference sequence). This CDR3 is built from 11 residues. Trimming took 1 base from V and 5 from J, leaving 6 bases between them. CDR3 region: CAWSDRDEQYF. The CDR3 nucleotides read TGTGCCTGGAGTGATCGAGACGAGCAGTACTTC.

This chain joins TRBV7-6 and TRBJ2-1; 15 nucleotides line up with TRBD2. The CDR3 consists of 18 residues. With 5 bases clipped from V and 0 bases from J, the junction kept 5 bases outside the gene matches. The germline V gene encodes CDR1 SGHVS and CDR2 FNYEAQ. CDR3 in DNA: TGTGCCAGCAGCACCTGGACTAGCGGGGGGGCCTCCTACAATGAGCAGTTCTTC. Protein product: CASSTWTSGGASYNEQFF. Complete variable domain (other parts from reference TRBV7-6 and TRBJ2-1): GAGVSQSPRYKVTKRGQDVALRCDPISGHVSLYWYRQALGQGPEFLTYFNYEAQQDKSGLPNDRFSAERPEGSISTLTIQRTEQRDSAMYRCASSTWTSGGASYNEQFFGPGTRLTVL.

This clone has only one observation. This chain links TRBV28 with TRBJ1-1, with 7 bases that match TRBD1. With 6 bases clipped from V and 1 base from J, the junction kept 2 bases outside the gene matches. Per germline, CDR1 MDHEN and CDR2 SYDVKM. The CDR3 length is 13 residues. The CDR3 loop is CASRHRGNTEAFF. The CDR3, as DNA: TGTGCCAGCAGACACAGGGGGAACACTGAAGCTTTCTTT.

This sequence joins TRBV5-6 and TRBJ2-4; D might be TRBD1 (6 bases). The germline V gene encodes CDR1 SGHDT and CDR2 YYEEEE. V shed 4 bases and J shed 5 bases, with 10 bases lying between them. The CDR3 runs to 13 residues. The CDR3 coding sequence is TGTGCCAGCAGCCTTTACAGGGAAAACATTCAGTACTTC. It is translated as CASSLYRENIQYF.

The gene calls are TRBV28 and TRBJ1-5; tentative D call: TRBD1 (5 bases). This CDR3 contains 13 residues. The V and J ends lost 4 bases and 4 bases respectively, with 8 bases between them. Germline V gene sequence: CDR1 MDHEN, CDR2 SYDVKM. CDR3 region: CASSWGGNQPQHF. CDR3 DNA: TGTGCCAGCAGTTGGGGGGGGAATCAGCCCCAGCATTTT.

V gene TRBV10-3 combines with J gene TRBJ1-2; maybe TRBD1 (6 bases). The CDR3 sequence is 14 residues long. Germline V lookup: CDR1 ENHRY, CDR2 SYGVKD. Trimming stripped 3 bases from V and 0 bases from J, with 8 bases between. The CDR3 loop is CAISEGGANYGYTF. CDR3 coding DNA: TGTGCCATCAGTGAAGGGGGGGCTAACTATGGCTACACCTTC.